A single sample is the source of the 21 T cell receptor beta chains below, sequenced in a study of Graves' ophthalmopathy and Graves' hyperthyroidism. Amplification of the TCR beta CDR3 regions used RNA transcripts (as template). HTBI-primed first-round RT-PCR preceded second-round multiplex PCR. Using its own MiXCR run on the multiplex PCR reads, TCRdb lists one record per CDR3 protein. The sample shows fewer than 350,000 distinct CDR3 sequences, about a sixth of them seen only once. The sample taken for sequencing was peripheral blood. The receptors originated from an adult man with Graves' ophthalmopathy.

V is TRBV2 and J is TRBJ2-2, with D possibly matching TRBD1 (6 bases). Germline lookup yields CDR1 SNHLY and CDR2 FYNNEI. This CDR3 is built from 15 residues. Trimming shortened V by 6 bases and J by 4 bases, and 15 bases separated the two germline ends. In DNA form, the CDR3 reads TGTGCCAGCAGACAGGGTGTCGCCGGCACCGGGGAGCTGTTTTTT. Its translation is CASRQGVAGTGELFF.

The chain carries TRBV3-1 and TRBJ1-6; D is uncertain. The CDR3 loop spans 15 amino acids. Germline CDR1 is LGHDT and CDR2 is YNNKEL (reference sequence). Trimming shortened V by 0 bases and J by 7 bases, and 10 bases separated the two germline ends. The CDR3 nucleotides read TGTGCCAGCAGCCAAGAGAGGACGGGGAATTCACCCCTCCACTTT. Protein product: CASSQERTGNSPLHF.

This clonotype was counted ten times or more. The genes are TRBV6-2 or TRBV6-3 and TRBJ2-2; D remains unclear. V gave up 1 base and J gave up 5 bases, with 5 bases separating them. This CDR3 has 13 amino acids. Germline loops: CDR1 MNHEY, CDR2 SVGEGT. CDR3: CASSYLATGELFF. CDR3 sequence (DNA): TGTGCCAGCAGTTACTTAGCTACCGGGGAGCTGTTTTTT.

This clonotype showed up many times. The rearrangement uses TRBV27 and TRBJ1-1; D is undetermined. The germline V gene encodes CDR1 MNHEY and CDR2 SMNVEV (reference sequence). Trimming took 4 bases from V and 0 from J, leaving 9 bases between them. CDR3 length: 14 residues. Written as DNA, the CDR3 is TGTGCCAGCAGTTCCCTCTACATGAACACTGAAGCTTTCTTT. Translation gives CASSSLYMNTEAFF.

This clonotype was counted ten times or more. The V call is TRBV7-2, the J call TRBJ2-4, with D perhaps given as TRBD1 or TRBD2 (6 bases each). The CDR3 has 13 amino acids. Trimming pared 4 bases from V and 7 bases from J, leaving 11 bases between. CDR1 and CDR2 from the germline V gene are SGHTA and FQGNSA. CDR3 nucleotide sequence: TGTGCCAGCAGCTCGGACAGCGGGAACATTCAGTACTTC. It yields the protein CASSSDSGNIQYF.

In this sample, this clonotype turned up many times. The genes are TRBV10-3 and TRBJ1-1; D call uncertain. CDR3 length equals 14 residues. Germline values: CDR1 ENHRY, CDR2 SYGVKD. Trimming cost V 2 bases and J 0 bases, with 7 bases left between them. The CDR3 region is CAISEGTVNTEAFF. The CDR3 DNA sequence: TGTGCCATCAGTGAGGGAACAGTGAACACTGAAGCTTTCTTT.

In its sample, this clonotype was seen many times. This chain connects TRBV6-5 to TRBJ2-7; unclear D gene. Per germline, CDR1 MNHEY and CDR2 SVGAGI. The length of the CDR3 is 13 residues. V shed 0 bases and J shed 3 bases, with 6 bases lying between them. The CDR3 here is CASSYSNRYEQYF. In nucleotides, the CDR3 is TGTGCCAGCAGTTACTCGAATCGCTACGAGCAGTACTTC.

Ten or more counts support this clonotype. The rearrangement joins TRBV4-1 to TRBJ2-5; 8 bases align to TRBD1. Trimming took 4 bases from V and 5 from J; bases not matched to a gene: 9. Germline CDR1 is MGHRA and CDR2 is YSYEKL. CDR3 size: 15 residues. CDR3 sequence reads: CASSPRGQGAETQYF. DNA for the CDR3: TGCGCCAGCAGCCCGAGAGGACAGGGCGCCGAGACCCAGTACTTC.

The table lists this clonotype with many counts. The CDR3 DNA reads TGCAGTGCCAACGGGGGGACAGGGCTATACGAGCAGTACTTC. It yields the protein CSANGGTGLYEQYF. The chain recombines TRBV20-1 with TRBJ2-7; TRBD1 matches at 9 bases. With 6 bases clipped from V and 4 bases from J, the junction kept 10 bases outside the gene matches. The CDR3 has 14 amino acids. CDR1 is DFQATT, CDR2 SNEGSKA, per germline (reference sequence).

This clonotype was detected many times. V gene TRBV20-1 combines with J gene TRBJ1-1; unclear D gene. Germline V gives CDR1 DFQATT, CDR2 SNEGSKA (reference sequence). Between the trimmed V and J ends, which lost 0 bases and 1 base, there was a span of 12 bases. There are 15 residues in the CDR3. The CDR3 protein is CSARDPGNTNTEAFF. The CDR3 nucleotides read TGCAGTGCTAGAGATCCGGGAAACACGAACACTGAAGCTTTCTTT.

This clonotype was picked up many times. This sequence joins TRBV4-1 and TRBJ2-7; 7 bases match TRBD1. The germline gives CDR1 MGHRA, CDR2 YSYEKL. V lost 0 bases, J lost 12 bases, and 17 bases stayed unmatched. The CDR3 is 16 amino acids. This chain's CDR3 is CASSQDPGTAAGFRYF. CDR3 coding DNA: TGCGCCAGCAGCCAAGATCCCGGGACAGCGGCAGGATTTCGGTACTTC.

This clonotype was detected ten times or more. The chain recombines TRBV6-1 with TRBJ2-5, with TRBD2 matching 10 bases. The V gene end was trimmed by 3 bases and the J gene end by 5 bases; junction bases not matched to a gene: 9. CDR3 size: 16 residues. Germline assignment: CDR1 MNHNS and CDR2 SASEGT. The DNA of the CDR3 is TGTGCCAGCAGTGAGATTCTAGCGGGGGTGTTGGAGACCCAGTACTTC. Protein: CASSEILAGVLETQYF.

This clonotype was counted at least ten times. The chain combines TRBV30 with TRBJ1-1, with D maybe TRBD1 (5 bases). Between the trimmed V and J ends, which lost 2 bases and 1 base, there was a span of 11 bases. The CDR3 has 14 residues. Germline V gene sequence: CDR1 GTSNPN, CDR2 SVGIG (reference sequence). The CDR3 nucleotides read TGTGCCTGGAGTCTCGGGACGGGGAACACTGAAGCTTTCTTT. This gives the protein CAWSLGTGNTEAFF.

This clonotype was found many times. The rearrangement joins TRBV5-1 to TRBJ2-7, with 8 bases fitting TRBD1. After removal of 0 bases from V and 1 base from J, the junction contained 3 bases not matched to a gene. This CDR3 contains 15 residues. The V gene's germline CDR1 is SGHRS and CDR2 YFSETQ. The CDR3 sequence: CASSLAGTGSYEQYF. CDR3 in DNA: TGCGCCAGCAGCTTGGCCGGGACAGGTTCCTACGAGCAGTACTTC. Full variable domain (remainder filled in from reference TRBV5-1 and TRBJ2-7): KAGVTQTPRYLIKTRGQQVTLSCSPISGHRSVSWYQQTPGQGLQFLFEYFSETQRNKGNFPGRFSGRQFSNSRSEMNVSTLELGDSALYLCASSLAGTGSYEQYFGPGTRLTVT.

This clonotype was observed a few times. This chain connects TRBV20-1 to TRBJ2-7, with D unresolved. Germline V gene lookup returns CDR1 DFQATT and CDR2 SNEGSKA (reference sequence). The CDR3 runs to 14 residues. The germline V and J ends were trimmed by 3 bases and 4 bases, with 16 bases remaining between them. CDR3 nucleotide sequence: TGCAGTGCTAGGAAGACGGGCCTTGGGTACGAGCAGTACTTC. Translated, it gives CSARKTGLGYEQYF.

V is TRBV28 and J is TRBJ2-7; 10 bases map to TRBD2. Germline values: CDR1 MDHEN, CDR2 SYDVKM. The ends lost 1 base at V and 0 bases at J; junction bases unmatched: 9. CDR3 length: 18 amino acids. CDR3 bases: TGTGCCAGCAGTTTATATTCTAGCGGGAGCTCCAGCTCCTACGAGCAGTACTTC. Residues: CASSLYSSGSSSSYEQYF.

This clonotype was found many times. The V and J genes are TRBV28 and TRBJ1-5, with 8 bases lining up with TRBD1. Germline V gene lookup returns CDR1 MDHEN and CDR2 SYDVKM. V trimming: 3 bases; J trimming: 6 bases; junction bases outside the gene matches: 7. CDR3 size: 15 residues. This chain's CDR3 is CASSLLGQGIQPQHF. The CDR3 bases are TGTGCCAGCAGTTTGTTAGGACAGGGAATTCAGCCCCAGCATTTT. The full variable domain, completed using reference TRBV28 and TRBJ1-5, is DVKVTQSSRYLVKRTGEKVFLECVQDMDHENMFWYRQDPGLGLRLIYFSYDVKMKEKGDIPEGYSVSREKKERFSLILESASTNQTSMYLCASSLLGQGIQPQHFGDGTRLSIL.

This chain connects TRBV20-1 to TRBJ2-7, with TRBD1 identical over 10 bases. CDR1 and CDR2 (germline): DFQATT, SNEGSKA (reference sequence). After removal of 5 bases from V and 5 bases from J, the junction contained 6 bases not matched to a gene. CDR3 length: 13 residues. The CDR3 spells CSARQGAVHEQYF. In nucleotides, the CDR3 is TGCAGTGCTCGACAGGGGGCAGTCCACGAGCAGTACTTC.

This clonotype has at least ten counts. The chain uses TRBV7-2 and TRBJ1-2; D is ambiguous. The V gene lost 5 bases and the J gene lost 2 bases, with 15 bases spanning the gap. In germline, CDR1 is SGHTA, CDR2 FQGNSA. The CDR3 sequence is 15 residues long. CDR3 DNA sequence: TGTGCCAGCAGCACGCGACGGGTTGAGAACTATGGCTACACCTTC. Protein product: CASSTRRVENYGYTF.

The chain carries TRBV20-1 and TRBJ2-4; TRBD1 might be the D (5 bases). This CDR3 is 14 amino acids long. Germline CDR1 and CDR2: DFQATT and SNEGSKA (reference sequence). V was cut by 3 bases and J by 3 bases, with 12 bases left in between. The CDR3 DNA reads TGCAGTGCTAGCGTTCGGCAGGGCAAAAACATTCAGTACTTC. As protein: CSASVRQGKNIQYF.

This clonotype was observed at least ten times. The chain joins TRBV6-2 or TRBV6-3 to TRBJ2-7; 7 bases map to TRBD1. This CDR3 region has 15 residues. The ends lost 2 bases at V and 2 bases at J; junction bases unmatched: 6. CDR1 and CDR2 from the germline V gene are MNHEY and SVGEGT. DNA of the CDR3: TGTGCCAGCAGTTACCTGAGGACAGGCCCCTACGAGCAGTACTTC. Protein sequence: CASSYLRTGPYEQYF.